This T cell receptor (beta chain) was retrieved from a study of T-cell memory formation after mild COVID-19. Study in general: TCR clusters largely stayed donor specific.

TCRdb re-called the 5' RACE reads with MiXCR, one entry per CDR3 protein. The data hold 400,000 or so distinct CDR3 sequences, with about 20% observed a single time. Germline V gives CDR1 SGHAT, CDR2 FQNNGV. V was pared by 5 bases and J by 6 bases, with 2 bases between. The CDR3 runs to 10 residues. This chain joins TRBV11-2 and TRBJ2-1; unclear D gene. Sequencing was performed on PBMCs or a T cell subset sorted from them (not recorded which). This receptor was identified in an adult woman who had mild COVID-19 (a few samples of this study predate the infection). Cell type and time point are not known. The CDR3 nucleotides are TGTGCCAGCAGCATCAATGAGCAGTTCTTC. This encodes CASSINEQFF.